These T cell receptor beta chains were read from a single sample in a study of regulatory T cells in long-lasting Graves disease. TCRdb itself ran the multiplex PCR reads through MiXCR, one entry per CDR3 protein. The sample shows more than 300,000 distinct CDR3 sequences, roughly 16% of them seen only once. These same data were also listed under a study on T cells in Graves' hyperthyroidism and ophthalmopathy.

The specimen was peripheral blood mononuclear cells (PBMCs), collected at new diagnosis, from a patient treated with antithyroid drugs. The receptor source for this set is a young woman with Graves disease. CDR3s include the opening cysteine and the closing phenylalanine or tryptophan. Size is stated for part of the rows, as once, few or many counts, or as a class when the clone is expanded.

V gene,clone size,CDR3 protein
TRBV5-1,once,CASSSQGTSGRGADTQYF
TRBV3-1,.,CASSLSSGSGTDTQYF
TRBV12-3/TRBV12-4,many,CASSQTDGYTF
TRBV12-3/TRBV12-4,many,CASSPGLAGQF
TRBV3-1,many,CASSPWTGNTEAFF
TRBV28,many,CASTRWGGNTIYF
TRBV5-7,few,CASSSRGCNQPQHF
TRBV7-2,many,CASSLALASTYEQYF
TRBV28,many,CASSFSFSGSSYNEQFF
TRBV9,few,CASSRNTREYQNEQYF
TRBV6-5,few,CASSYRQGNTGELFF
TRBV20-1,many,CSAVQGAISEQYF
TRBV6-5,many,CASSYLWPGGSLANTEAFF
TRBV18,many,CASHRAGGARNEQFF
TRBV6-1,many,CASSLRQEYTGELFF
TRBV30,.,CAWGKNEKLFF
TRBV27,.,CASQGGTEAFF
TRBV6-1,many,CATVNPGPDTQYF
TRBV29-1,few,CSVVGGELAKNIQYF
TRBV11-2,many,CASSPRYAGTSGRALLYEQYF
TRBV5-1,many,CASSSPSGVSYEQYF
TRBV7-9,few,CASSLAVSGDNEKLFF
TRBV20-1,many,CSARKRDSSYEQYF
TRBV6-1,many,CASSRGGTGGYEQYF
TRBV6-2/TRBV6-3,few,CASSYPHRAGGPGEQYF
TRBV7-3,many,CASSPYGAPNTEAFF
TRBV20-1,few,CSARRTGDNEQFF